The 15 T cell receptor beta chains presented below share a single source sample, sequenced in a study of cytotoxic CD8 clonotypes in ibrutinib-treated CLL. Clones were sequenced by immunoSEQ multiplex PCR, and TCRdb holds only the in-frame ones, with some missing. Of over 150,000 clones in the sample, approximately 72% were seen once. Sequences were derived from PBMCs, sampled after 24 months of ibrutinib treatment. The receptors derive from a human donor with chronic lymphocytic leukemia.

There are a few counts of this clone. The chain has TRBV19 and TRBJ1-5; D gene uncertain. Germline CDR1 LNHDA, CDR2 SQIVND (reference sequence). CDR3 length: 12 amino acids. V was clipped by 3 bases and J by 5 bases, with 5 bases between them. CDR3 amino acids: CASSIQHQPQHF. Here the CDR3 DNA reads TGTGCCAGTAGTATTCAGCATCAGCCCCAGCATTTT.

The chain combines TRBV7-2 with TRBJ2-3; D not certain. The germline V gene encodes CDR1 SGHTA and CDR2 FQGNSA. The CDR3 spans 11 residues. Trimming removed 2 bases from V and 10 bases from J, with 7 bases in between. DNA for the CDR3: TGTGCCAGCAGCTTAAGGGTGGCGCAGTATTTT. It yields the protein CASSLRVAQYF.

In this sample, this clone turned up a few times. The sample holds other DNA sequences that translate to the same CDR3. The CDR3 bases are TGTGCCAGCTCCCCCGGCACCGGGGAGCTGTTTTTT. It is translated as CASSPGTGELFF. The chain carries TRBV18 and TRBJ2-2; D remains ambiguous. The V end was cut by 6 bases, the J end by 4 bases, with 6 bases between. The length of the CDR3 is 12 residues. Looked up from germline, CDR1 is KGHSH and CDR2 is LQKENI.

Written as DNA, the CDR3 is TGTGCCAGCCGACTAGCGGGAGGGCCTTTCTACGAGCAGTACTTC. Translated: CASRLAGGPFYEQYF. The chain carries TRBV7-2 and TRBJ2-7, with 14 bases fitting TRBD2. The V segment lost 8 bases and the J segment 3 bases; nucleotides outside the gene matches: 6. Germline V CDR1 and CDR2: SGHTA, FQGNSA. The CDR3 has 15 residues.

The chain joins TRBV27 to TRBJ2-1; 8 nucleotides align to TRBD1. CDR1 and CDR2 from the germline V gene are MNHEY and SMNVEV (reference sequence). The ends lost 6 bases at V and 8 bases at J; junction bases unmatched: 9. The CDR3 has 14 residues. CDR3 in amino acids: CASSQRTGPDEQFF. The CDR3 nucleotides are TGTGCCAGCAGCCAGAGGACAGGGCCGGATGAGCAGTTCTTC.

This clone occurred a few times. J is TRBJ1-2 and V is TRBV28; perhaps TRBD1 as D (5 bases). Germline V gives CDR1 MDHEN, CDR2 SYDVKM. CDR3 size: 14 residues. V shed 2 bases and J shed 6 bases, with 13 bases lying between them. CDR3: CASSLLDSMNGYTF. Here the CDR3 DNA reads TGTGCCAGCAGTTTACTCGACAGCATGAATGGCTACACCTTC.

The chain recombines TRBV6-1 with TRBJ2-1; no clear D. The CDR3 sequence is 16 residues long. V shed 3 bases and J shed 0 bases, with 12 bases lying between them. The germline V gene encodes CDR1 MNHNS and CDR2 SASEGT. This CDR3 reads CASSDFWGSSYNEQFF. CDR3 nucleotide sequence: TGTGCCAGCAGTGACTTTTGGGGTAGCTCCTACAATGAGCAGTTCTTC.

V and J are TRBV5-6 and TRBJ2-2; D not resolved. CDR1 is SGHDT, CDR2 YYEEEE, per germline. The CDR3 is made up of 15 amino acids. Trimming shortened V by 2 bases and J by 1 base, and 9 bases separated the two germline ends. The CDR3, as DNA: TGTGCCAGCAGCTTAACCCTGATGAACACCGGGGAGCTGTTTTTT. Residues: CASSLTLMNTGELFF.

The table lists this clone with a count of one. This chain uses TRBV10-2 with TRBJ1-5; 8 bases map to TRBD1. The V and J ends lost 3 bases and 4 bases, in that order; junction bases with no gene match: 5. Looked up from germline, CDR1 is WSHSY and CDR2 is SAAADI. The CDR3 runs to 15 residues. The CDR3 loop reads CASSERTGLNQPQHF. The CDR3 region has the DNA TGCGCCAGCAGTGAAAGGACAGGGTTGAATCAGCCCCAGCATTTT.

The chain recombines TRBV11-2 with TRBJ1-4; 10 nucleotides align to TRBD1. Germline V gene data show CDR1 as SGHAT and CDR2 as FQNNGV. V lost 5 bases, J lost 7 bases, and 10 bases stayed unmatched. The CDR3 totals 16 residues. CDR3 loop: CASSDRDRGLSEKLFF. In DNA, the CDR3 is TGTGCCAGCAGCGACCGGGACAGGGGTTTAAGTGAAAAACTGTTTTTT.

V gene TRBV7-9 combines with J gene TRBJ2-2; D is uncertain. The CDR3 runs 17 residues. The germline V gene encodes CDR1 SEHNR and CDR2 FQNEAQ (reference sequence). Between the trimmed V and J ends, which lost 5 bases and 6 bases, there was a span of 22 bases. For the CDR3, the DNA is TGTGCCAGCAGCCTACCAACGACAAGCCTCAACCCCGGGGAGCTGTTTTTT. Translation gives CASSLPTTSLNPGELFF.

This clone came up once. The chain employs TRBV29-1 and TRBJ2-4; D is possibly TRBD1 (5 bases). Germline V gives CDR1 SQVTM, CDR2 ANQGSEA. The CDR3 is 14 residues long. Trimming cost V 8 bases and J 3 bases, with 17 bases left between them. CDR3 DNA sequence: TGCAGCATAAGTACAGGTTCGGGCAAAAACATTCAGTACTTC. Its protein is CSISTGSGKNIQYF.

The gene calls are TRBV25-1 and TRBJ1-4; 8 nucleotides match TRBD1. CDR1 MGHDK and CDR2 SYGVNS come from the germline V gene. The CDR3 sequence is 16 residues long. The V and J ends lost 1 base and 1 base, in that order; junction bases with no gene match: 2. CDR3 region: CASSEFRGQTNEKLFF. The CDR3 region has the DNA TGTGCCAGCAGTGAATTCAGGGGGCAAACTAATGAAAAACTGTTTTTT.

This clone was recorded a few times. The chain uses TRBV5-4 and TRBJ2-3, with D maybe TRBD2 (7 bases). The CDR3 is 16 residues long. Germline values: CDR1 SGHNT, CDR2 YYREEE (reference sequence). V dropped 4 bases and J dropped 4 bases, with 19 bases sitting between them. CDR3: CASSPLGGGSPDTQYF. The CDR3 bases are TGTGCCAGCAGCCCCTTAGGGGGAGGGAGTCCAGATACGCAGTATTTT.

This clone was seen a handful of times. The CDR3 coding sequence is TGCAGCGTTGACTCAGGGCAGGGGCGGGCCAACGTCCTGACTTTC. This gives the protein CSVDSGQGRANVLTF. The chain combines TRBV29-1 with TRBJ2-6; maybe TRBD1 (6 bases). V shed 3 bases and J shed 5 bases, with 14 bases lying between them. The CDR3 sequence is 15 residues long. Per the germline V gene, CDR1 is SQVTM and CDR2 is ANQGSEA. Supplemented by reference TRBV29-1 and TRBJ2-6, the full variable domain reads SAVISQKPSRDICQRGTSLTIQCQVDSQVTMMFWYRQQPGQSLTLIATANQGSEATYESGFVIDKFPISRPNLTFSTLTVSNMSPEDSSIYLCSVDSGQGRANVLTFGAGSRLTVL.